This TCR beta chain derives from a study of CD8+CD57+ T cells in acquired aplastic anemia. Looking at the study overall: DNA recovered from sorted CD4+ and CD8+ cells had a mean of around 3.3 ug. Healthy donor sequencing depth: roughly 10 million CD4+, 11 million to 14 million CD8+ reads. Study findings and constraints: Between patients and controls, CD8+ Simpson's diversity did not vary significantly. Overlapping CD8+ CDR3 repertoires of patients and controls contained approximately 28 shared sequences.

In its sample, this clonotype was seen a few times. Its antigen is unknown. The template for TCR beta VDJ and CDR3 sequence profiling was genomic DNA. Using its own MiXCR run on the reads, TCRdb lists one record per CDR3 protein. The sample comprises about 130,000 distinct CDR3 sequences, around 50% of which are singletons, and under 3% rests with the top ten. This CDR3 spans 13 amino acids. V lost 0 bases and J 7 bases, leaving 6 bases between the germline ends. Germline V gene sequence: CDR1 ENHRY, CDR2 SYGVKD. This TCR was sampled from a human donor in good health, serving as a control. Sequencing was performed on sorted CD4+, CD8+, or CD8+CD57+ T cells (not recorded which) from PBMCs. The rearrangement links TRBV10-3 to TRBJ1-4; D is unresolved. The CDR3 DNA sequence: TGTGCCATCAGTGAGTCATTCGGTGAAAAACTGTTTTTT. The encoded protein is CAISESFGEKLFF.